The TCR beta chain described here comes from a study of cytomegalovirus exposure and HLA in healthy donors. General study points: There were some public TCRs occurring in many donors, but most TCR sequences were rare.

Details on this clone: Its target is unknown.

The V end lost 0 bases, the J end lost 7 bases, and 2 bases lay between the germline ends. There are 11 residues in the CDR3. Germline CDR1 ENHRY, CDR2 SYGVKD. TCRdb keeps only in-frame clones here, not all; method: immunoSEQ multiplex PCR. The sample includes 300,000 to 400,000 clones, 88% of them seen just once. The sequence came from a man aged 25 to 40 in good health and CMV-seronegative. The chain recombines TRBV10-3 with TRBJ2-3, with D hard to call. Sequencing used PBMCs. This CDR3 is CAISESYTQYF. In DNA, the CDR3 is TGTGCCATCAGTGAGTCCTATACGCAGTATTTT.